The 32 T cell receptor beta chains given below trace back to one sample, sequenced in a study of cytomegalovirus exposure and HLA in healthy donors. PCR involved 60 Vbeta and 13 Jbeta primers. Repertoires were generated with immunoSEQ multiplex PCR, while TCRdb's copy carries only in-frame clones and drops some. The sample yields 150,000 to 200,000 clones, over 70% seen once. Sequenced: PBMCs. Receptor source: a woman in her thirties in good health and CMV-seronegative.

The V gene is TRBV27, the J gene TRBJ2-7; D perhaps matches TRBD1 (6 bases). Germline V lookup: CDR1 MNHEY, CDR2 SMNVEV (reference sequence). V was shortened by 6 bases and J by 2 bases, with 14 bases between the two germline ends. The CDR3 runs to 14 residues. The CDR3 region has the DNA TGTGCCAGCAGGAGGCAGGGGATGACCTACGAGCAGTACTTC. It codes for CASRRQGMTYEQYF.

Only one count was recorded for this clone. The chain is built from TRBV30 and TRBJ2-3; a weak D match, TRBD1 (5 bases). The CDR3 extends over 13 amino acids. Trimming removed 5 bases at V and 4 bases at J, with 13 bases between. Germline V gene lookup returns CDR1 GTSNPN and CDR2 SVGIG (reference sequence). The CDR3 DNA reads TGTGCCTGGTCTTCAGGGTGGCCAGATACGCAGTATTTT. Protein sequence: CAWSSGWPDTQYF.

The chain links TRBV30 to TRBJ1-6; the match to TRBD1 covers 12 bases. Per germline, CDR1 GTSNPN and CDR2 SVGIG (reference sequence). J gave up 7 bases and V 3 bases, and 10 bases lay outside the gene matches. The CDR3 sequence is 17 residues long. The CDR3 sequence: CAWRRDRGRPGNSPLHF. In DNA form, the CDR3 reads TGTGCCTGGAGACGGGACAGGGGGCGCCCGGGAAATTCACCCCTCCACTTT. Looking up the rest from reference TRBV30 and TRBJ1-6 gives the full variable domain: SQTIHQWPATLVQPVGSPLSLECTVEGTSNPNLYWYRQAAGRGLQLLFYSVGIGQISSEVPQNLSASRPQDRQFILSSKKLLLSDSGFYLCAWRRDRGRPGNSPLHFGNGTRLTVT.

The rearrangement links TRBV7-8 to TRBJ2-7, with 12 bases aligning to TRBD2. Trimming removed 2 bases from V and 10 bases from J; junction bases left unmatched: 6. The CDR3 contains 14 residues. From germline, CDR1 is SGHVS and CDR2 FQNEAQ. CDR3 in amino acids: CASSLRRTSGEQYF. The CDR3 DNA is TGTGCCAGCAGCTTACGTAGGACTAGCGGGGAACAGTACTTC.

The CDR3 DNA reads TGTGCCACCAGCAGGGAAAGACAGGGAAGTAATCAGCCCCAGCATTTT. It specifies CATSRERQGSNQPQHF. This chain links TRBV15 with TRBJ1-5; 7 bases are shared with TRBD1. The germline V gene has CDR1 LNHNV and CDR2 YYDKDF (reference sequence). V lost 3 bases, J lost 4 bases, and 9 bases stayed unmatched. The CDR3 runs 16 residues. Full variable domain (rest looked up from reference TRBV15 and TRBJ1-5): DAMVIQNPRYQVTQFGKPVTLSCSQTLNHNVMYWYQQKSSQAPKLLFHYYDKDFNNEADTPDNFQSRRPNTSFCFLDIRSPGLGDTAMYLCATSRERQGSNQPQHFGDGTRLSIL.

A remark on this clone: An end of the junction does not agree with germline; a read error may underlie this. This sequence joins TRBV2 and TRBJ1-2; 9 nucleotides agree with TRBD1. The CDR3 has 13 amino acids. Germline-derived CDR1 and CDR2 are SNHLY and FYNNEI. This chain's CDR3 is CASSNGQGYGCTF. CDR3 bases: TGTGCCAGCAGTAATGGACAGGGGTATGGCTGCACCTTC.

This clone turned up a few times. At one end, the junction sequence differs from germline, possibly due to a read error. The rearrangement uses TRBV7-3 and TRBJ1-1, with D maybe TRBD1 (5 bases). Per the germline V gene, CDR1 is SGHTA and CDR2 is FQGTGA. The CDR3 contains 15 residues. The CDR3, as DNA: TGCGCCAGCAGCCAAGAAAGGGGCTCAAACACTGAAGCTTTCTTT. Translated: CASSQERGSNTEAFF.

This chain uses TRBV6-5 with TRBJ1-1; 7 bases are shared with TRBD1. CDR1 MNHEY and CDR2 SVGAGI come from the germline V gene. Trimming took 7 bases from V and 5 from J; bases not matched to a gene: 7. The CDR3 is made up of 13 amino acids. In nucleotides, the CDR3 is TGTGCCAGCACCCCTGGGACAGTAACTGAAGCTTTCTTT. It yields the protein CASTPGTVTEAFF.

This clone has just one count. The CDR3 sequence: CASSLELGQEETQYF. DNA for the CDR3: TGTGCCAGCAGCTTAGAATTAGGACAGGAAGAGACCCAGTACTTC. V and J are TRBV7-8 and TRBJ2-5; 7 positions match TRBD1. This CDR3 is built from 15 residues. The germline CDR1 and CDR2 sequences are SGHVS and FQNEAQ. The V gene end was trimmed by 1 base and the J gene end by 3 bases; junction bases not matched to a gene: 5.

This chain links TRBV27 with TRBJ1-1, with D unclear. The germline CDR1 and CDR2 sequences are MNHEY and SMNVEV (reference sequence). This CDR3 contains 13 residues. V was pared by 8 bases and J by 1 base, with 11 bases between. CDR3 coding DNA: TGTGCCAGCTATCAGCGGTGGAACACTGAAGCTTTCTTT. It yields the protein CASYQRWNTEAFF.

The V and J genes are TRBV30 and TRBJ1-1; perhaps TRBD1 as D (6 bases). The V end was cut by 8 bases, the J end by 0 bases, with 10 bases between. CDR1 and CDR2 (germline): GTSNPN, SVGIG (reference sequence). The length of the CDR3 is 12 residues. The CDR3 DNA reads as TGTGCCAGTGGACAGTTGAACACTGAAGCTTTCTTT. As protein: CASGQLNTEAFF. Together with reference TRBV30 and TRBJ1-1, the CDR3 gives the full variable domain: SQTIHQWPATLVQPVGSPLSLECTVEGTSNPNLYWYRQAAGRGLQLLFYSVGIGQISSEVPQNLSASRPQDRQFILSSKKLLLSDSGFYLCASGQLNTEAFFGQGTRLTVV.

The V and J genes are TRBV7-8 and TRBJ2-1, with 9 bases that match TRBD2. Germline V gene data show CDR1 as SGHVS and CDR2 as FQNEAQ. This CDR3 has 15 amino acids. The J segment lost 8 bases and the V segment lost 5 bases, leaving 10 bases of the junction unmatched. CDR3 in DNA: TGTGCCAGCAGCGGGGTTGGGGGCGGGGGGGATGAGCAGTTCTTC. This translates into CASSGVGGGGDEQFF.

V usage is TRBV6-4 and J usage is TRBJ1-2; D gene unclear. Germline assignment: CDR1 MRHNA and CDR2 SNTAGT. The CDR3 spans 14 residues. Trimming shortened V by 2 bases and J by 8 bases, and 15 bases separated the two germline ends. CDR3 amino acids: CASSDVSGIGGYTF. The CDR3 DNA follows: TGTGCCAGCAGTGACGTGTCGGGGATCGGGGGCTACACCTTC.

The chain has TRBV7-2 and TRBJ1-4, with 9 bases identical to TRBD1. V lost 5 bases and J lost 4; bases outside the gene matches: 5. The CDR3 consists of 15 residues. Germline V gene lookup returns CDR1 SGHTA and CDR2 FQGNSA. The CDR3 bases are TGTGCCAGCAGCCCGAGGGGACAGGGTAATGAAAAACTGTTTTTT. Translating it yields CASSPRGQGNEKLFF. Full variable domain (rest looked up from reference TRBV7-2 and TRBJ1-4): GAGVSQSPSNKVTEKGKDVELRCDPISGHTALYWYRQSLGQGLEFLIYFQGNSAPDKSGLPSDRFSAERTGGSVSTLTIQRTQQEDSAVYLCASSPRGQGNEKLFFGSGTQLSVL.

This clone was observed a single time. The rearrangement uses TRBV5-1 and TRBJ2-1; 7 bases are a match to TRBD1. The junction had 5 bases not matched to a gene; V was cut back by 2 bases and J by 3 bases. CDR1 and CDR2 (germline): SGHRS, YFSETQ. The CDR3 has 15 amino acids. CDR3 protein: CASSFWTGGYNEQFF. The CDR3 bases are TGCGCCAGCAGCTTCTGGACAGGAGGCTACAATGAGCAGTTCTTC.

This clone was seen a handful of times. The chain recombines TRBV5-6 with TRBJ1-3; a possible D gene is TRBD1 (5 bases). The V gene lost 3 bases and the J gene lost 0 bases, with 10 bases spanning the gap. The CDR3 loop spans 15 amino acids. Germline V gene data show CDR1 as SGHDT and CDR2 as YYEEEE. The CDR3 nucleotides read TGTGCCAGCAGCTGGGACTCATCCTCTGGAAACACCATATATTTT. It encodes CASSWDSSSGNTIYF. Full variable domain (rest looked up from reference TRBV5-6 and TRBJ1-3): DAGVTQSPTHLIKTRGQQVTLRCSPKSGHDTVSWYQQALGQGPQFIFQYYEEEERQRGNFPDRFSGHQFPNYSSELNVNALLLGDSALYLCASSWDSSSGNTIYFGEGSWLTVV.

This clone was detected a few times. This chain connects TRBV19 to TRBJ2-7; the D gene is possibly TRBD1 (5 bases). CDR1 is LNHDA, CDR2 SQIVND, per germline (reference sequence). This CDR3 has 15 residues. The germline V and J ends were trimmed by 0 bases and 4 bases, with 13 bases remaining between them. The CDR3 here is CASSIEATGKYEQYF. CDR3 DNA: TGTGCCAGTAGTATAGAGGCTACAGGAAAGTACGAGCAGTACTTC.

V gene TRBV6-1 combines with J gene TRBJ2-7, with TRBD1 matching 8 bases. Trimming took 2 bases from V and 2 from J; bases not matched to a gene: 5. Germline V lookup: CDR1 MNHNS, CDR2 SASEGT. CDR3 length: 15 residues. CDR3: CASSELWTGPYEQYF. The CDR3 DNA follows: TGTGCCAGCAGTGAACTCTGGACAGGGCCCTACGAGCAGTACTTC.

J is TRBJ1-1 and V is TRBV5-1; D gene ambiguous. Germline V lookup: CDR1 SGHRS, CDR2 YFSETQ. Between the trimmed V and J ends, which lost 4 bases and 0 bases, there was a span of 13 bases. The CDR3 has 15 amino acids. CDR3 bases: TGCGCCAGCAGCCCGGAGGAGGCGTTGAACACTGAAGCTTTCTTT. Translation: CASSPEEALNTEAFF.

The genes are TRBV2 and TRBJ1-1; D not certain. Germline V gives CDR1 SNHLY, CDR2 FYNNEI. V was trimmed by 6 bases and J by 0 bases, leaving 8 bases between them. This CDR3 has 13 amino acids. CDR3 sequence (DNA): TGTGCCAGCAGGTCATCCATGAACACTGAAGCTTTCTTT. Protein product: CASRSSMNTEAFF.

The V call is TRBV30, the J call TRBJ1-1; 7 bases match TRBD1. The CDR3 contains 14 residues. Germline values: CDR1 GTSNPN, CDR2 SVGIG (reference sequence). J gave up 4 bases and V 4 bases, and 9 bases lay outside the gene matches. The CDR3 DNA sequence: TGTGCCTGGATACGCAGGGGGTATGGCACTGAAGCTTTCTTT. This encodes CAWIRRGYGTEAFF.

This rearrangement joins TRBV2 to TRBJ2-2, with 7 nucleotides matching TRBD1. The CDR3 has 15 residues. The germline V gene encodes CDR1 SNHLY and CDR2 FYNNEI. V lost 4 bases, J lost 5 bases, and 7 bases stayed unmatched. DNA for the CDR3: TGTGCCAGCAGTGTGAGAGGGGGCGGAACCGGGGAGCTGTTTTTT. Translated: CASSVRGGGTGELFF.

V is TRBV28 and J is TRBJ2-7, with a tentative D call TRBD2 (6 bases). This CDR3 region has 16 residues. Trimming took 8 bases from V and 7 from J, leaving 27 bases between them. In germline, CDR1 is MDHEN, CDR2 SYDVKM. The CDR3 DNA sequence: TGTGCCAGCGGAGCGCTACTTGCAGGGTCGGCGGGGGAGCAGTACTTC. Amino acids: CASGALLAGSAGEQYF.

The genes are TRBV6-6 and TRBJ1-6, with D possibly matching TRBD1 (6 bases). CDR3 length: 15 residues. The V gene's germline CDR1 is MNHNY and CDR2 SVGAGI (reference sequence). Trimming removed 4 bases from V and 5 bases from J, with 12 bases in between. The CDR3 loop reads CASSSGGGHNSPLHF. Written as DNA, the CDR3 is TGTGCCAGCAGTTCCGGCGGGGGCCATAATTCACCCCTCCACTTT.

The V call is TRBV7-8, the J call TRBJ1-1; TRBD1 aligns across 7 bases. Losses at the gene ends were 1 base for V and 5 bases for J; bases not matched to a gene: 7. Looked up from germline, CDR1 is SGHVS and CDR2 is FQNEAQ. This CDR3 has 15 residues. Here the CDR3 DNA reads TGTGCCAGCAGCTTAGAGTCGGGACAGAGGACTGAAGCTTTCTTT. This encodes CASSLESGQRTEAFF.

This clone was detected once. This chain uses TRBV5-5 with TRBJ2-2; D may be TRBD1 (5 bases). CDR1 and CDR2 (germline): SGHKS, YYEKEE (reference sequence). The CDR3 totals 16 residues. Between the trimmed V and J ends, which lost 4 bases and 2 bases, there was a span of 15 bases. The CDR3 region has the DNA TGTGCCAGCAGCGACCAGGGTTCAATAAACACCGGGGAGCTGTTTTTT. Protein sequence: CASSDQGSINTGELFF.

This chain uses TRBV2 with TRBJ2-7, with D perhaps matching TRBD2 (6 bases). The ends were cut back, 11 bases at V and 6 bases at J, with 17 bases in the middle. CDR3 length: 12 amino acids. Looked up from germline, CDR1 is SNHLY and CDR2 is FYNNEI. In nucleotides, the CDR3 is TGTGCCGGCGGGATCTTTCCGAGCGAGCAGTACTTC. It translates to CAGGIFPSEQYF.

V gene TRBV5-1 combines with J gene TRBJ2-7; 9 positions agree with TRBD1. V trimming: 3 bases; J trimming: 1 base; junction bases outside the gene matches: 2. Germline assignment: CDR1 SGHRS and CDR2 YFSETQ. The CDR3 runs 14 residues. In DNA, the CDR3 is TGCGCCAGCAGCTACAGGGGGCAATCCTACGAGCAGTACTTC. Protein sequence: CASSYRGQSYEQYF.

The rearrangement joins TRBV7-9 to TRBJ1-5; 8 nucleotides agree with TRBD1. Looked up from germline, CDR1 is SEHNR and CDR2 is FQNEAQ (reference sequence). V lost 4 bases to trimming and J lost 7 bases; unmatched junction nucleotides: 6. This CDR3 spans 14 amino acids. This CDR3 is CASSSGGGGQPQHF. The CDR3, as DNA: TGTGCCAGCAGCTCAGGGGGCGGAGGGCAGCCCCAGCATTTT.

The chain is built from TRBV29-1 and TRBJ1-2; D gene ambiguous. V gave up 3 bases and J gave up 8 bases, with 13 bases separating them. Per the germline V gene, CDR1 is SQVTM and CDR2 is ANQGSEA. The CDR3 is made up of 12 amino acids. The CDR3 region is CSVDGSPSGYTF. Here the CDR3 DNA reads TGCAGCGTTGATGGGAGCCCCAGCGGCTACACCTTC.

The gene calls are TRBV2 and TRBJ2-7; D possibly corresponds to TRBD1 (6 bases). V was shortened by 3 bases and J by 6 bases, with 9 bases between the two germline ends. The CDR3 spans 12 residues. From germline, CDR1 is SNHLY and CDR2 FYNNEI. The CDR3 DNA reads as TGTGCCAGCAGTGACAGGGGTGGCGAGCAGTACTTC. It translates to CASSDRGGEQYF.

The chain joins TRBV9 to TRBJ1-2; no reliable D call. Germline V gene data show CDR1 as SGDLS and CDR2 as YYNGEE. This CDR3 has 12 residues. Trimming shortened V by 6 bases and J by 3 bases, and 9 bases separated the two germline ends. The CDR3 DNA reads TGTGCCAGCACCGAGGGCTACTATGGCTACACCTTC. Translated, it gives CASTEGYYGYTF.